These 30 T cell receptor beta chains were all obtained from the same sample, sequenced in a study of PD-1 blockade in classical Hodgkin lymphoma. The method was immunoSEQ multiplex PCR; TCRdb's version includes in-frame clones alone and lacks a portion of them. The sample yields 20,000 to 30,000 clones, 81% seen once. Every one of the patients relapsed after autologous stem cell transplantation (brentuximab vedotin exposure was variable). The source was peripheral blood mononuclear cells (PBMCs), collected before the second cycle of nivolumab. These receptor sequences come from a human donor with classical Hodgkin lymphoma.

This sequence joins TRBV30 and TRBJ1-4; 7 positions match TRBD1. The trim removed 3 bases at V and 3 bases at J, leaving 4 bases unmatched. This CDR3 contains 14 residues. CDR1 is GTSNPN, CDR2 SVGIG, per germline (reference sequence). The CDR3 coding sequence is TGTGCCTGGAGGCCCCAGGGGGCTAATGAAAAACTGTTTTTT. Protein product: CAWRPQGANEKLFF. Filled out from reference TRBV30 and TRBJ1-4, the complete variable domain reads SQTIHQWPATLVQPVGSPLSLECTVEGTSNPNLYWYRQAAGRGLQLLFYSVGIGQISSEVPQNLSASRPQDRQFILSSKKLLLSDSGFYLCAWRPQGANEKLFFGSGTQLSVL.

This chain joins TRBV19 and TRBJ1-5; D unclear. The ends were cut back, 6 bases at V and 0 bases at J, with 3 bases in the middle. Per the germline V gene, CDR1 is LNHDA and CDR2 is SQIVND (reference sequence). CDR3 size: 12 residues. CDR3 loop: CASRNSNQPQHF. The CDR3 coding sequence is TGTGCCAGTAGAAATAGCAATCAGCCCCAGCATTTT. The full variable domain, its missing parts supplied by reference TRBV19 and TRBJ1-5, is DGGITQSPKYLFRKEGQNVTLSCEQNLNHDAMYWYRQDPGQGLRLIYYSQIVNDFQKGDIAEGYSVSREKKESFPLTVTSAQKNPTAFYLCASRNSNQPQHFGDGTRLSIL.

The rearrangement uses TRBV5-8 and TRBJ2-5; D is perhaps TRBD1 (5 bases). Trimming left V 4 bases short and J 4 bases short, with 14 bases between. Per the germline V gene, CDR1 is SGHTS and CDR2 is YDEGEE. This CDR3 is built from 14 residues. CDR3 bases: TGTGCCAGCAGCCCCGGCGACAGTACAGAGACCCAGTACTTC. Its protein is CASSPGDSTETQYF. Complete variable domain (other parts from reference TRBV5-8 and TRBJ2-5): EAGVTQSPTHLIKTRGQQATLRCSPISGHTSVYWYQQALGLGLQFLLWYDEGEERNRGNFPPRFSGRQFPNYSSELNVNALELEDSALYLCASSPGDSTETQYFGPGTRLLVL.

The chain has TRBV27 and TRBJ2-3, with TRBD2 matching over 7 bases. The CDR3 loop spans 16 amino acids. Losses at the gene ends were 5 bases for V and 0 bases for J; bases not matched to a gene: 8. Germline V CDR1 and CDR2: MNHEY, SMNVEV (reference sequence). The CDR3 sequence: CASSLLAVGSTDTQYF. CDR3 nucleotides: TGTGCCAGCAGTCTTCTAGCGGTTGGAAGCACAGATACGCAGTATTTT.

The genes are TRBV6-1 and TRBJ2-5; D is perhaps TRBD2 (5 bases). The CDR3 is made up of 11 amino acids. Germline V lookup: CDR1 MNHNS, CDR2 SASEGT. The V and J ends lost 11 bases and 2 bases respectively, with 9 bases between them. The CDR3 region is CAGAEQETQYF. The CDR3 region has the DNA TGTGCCGGAGCGGAGCAAGAGACCCAGTACTTC.

The chain uses TRBV27 and TRBJ2-7; possibly TRBD2 for D (5 bases). The V end lost 3 bases, the J end lost 0 bases, and 12 bases lay between the germline ends. The CDR3 runs 15 residues. Germline lookup yields CDR1 MNHEY and CDR2 SMNVEV (reference sequence). CDR3 coding DNA: TGTGCCAGCAGTTTCTCGGACGGACTCTCCTACGAGCAGTACTTC. It translates to CASSFSDGLSYEQYF.

This clone was recorded a few times. The gene calls are TRBV28 and TRBJ1-1; D unresolved. The germline V gene has CDR1 MDHEN and CDR2 SYDVKM. Trimming pared 7 bases from V and 5 bases from J, leaving 17 bases between. CDR3 length: 14 residues. CDR3 bases: TGTGCCAGCATGCCGCAGACGCCGGGGACTGAAGCTTTCTTT. Translating it yields CASMPQTPGTEAFF.

This clone came up a few times. V and J are TRBV6-6 and TRBJ1-5; no reliable D call. This CDR3 is 16 amino acids long. The germline CDR1 and CDR2 sequences are MNHNY and SVGAGI (reference sequence). Trimming stripped 2 bases from V and 6 bases from J, with 17 bases between. The CDR3 sequence is CASSYNPLVGSQPQHF. The CDR3 region has the DNA TGTGCCAGCAGTTACAATCCCCTGGTCGGGTCTCAGCCCCAGCATTTT.

The CDR3 nucleotides read TGTGCCAGCAGCAGATCAATAGCGGGGCACACTGGGAATGAGCAGTTCTTC. Translated: CASSRSIAGHTGNEQFF. The V and J genes are TRBV5-4 and TRBJ2-1, with 8 positions matching TRBD2. Germline loops: CDR1 SGHNT, CDR2 YYREEE (reference sequence). This CDR3 is built from 17 residues. V lost 4 bases to trimming and J lost 7 bases; unmatched junction nucleotides: 16.

The chain carries TRBV19 and TRBJ2-7; 10 bases agree with TRBD2. V lost 3 bases, J lost 5 bases, and 16 bases stayed unmatched. This CDR3 is built from 18 residues. CDR1 and CDR2 from the germline V gene are LNHDA and SQIVND (reference sequence). The CDR3 DNA follows: TGTGCCAGTAGTATCAGTGGGCAGCCCCTAGCGGGAGCGGACGAGCAGTACTTC. Protein sequence: CASSISGQPLAGADEQYF. The entire variable domain, with the rest obtained from reference TRBV19 and TRBJ2-7, is as follows: DGGITQSPKYLFRKEGQNVTLSCEQNLNHDAMYWYRQDPGQGLRLIYYSQIVNDFQKGDIAEGYSVSREKKESFPLTVTSAQKNPTAFYLCASSISGQPLAGADEQYFGPGTRLTVT.

The chain uses TRBV15 and TRBJ2-1; TRBD2 agrees at 11 bases. V lost 0 bases, J lost 5 bases, and 12 bases stayed unmatched. Germline V gives CDR1 LNHNV, CDR2 YYDKDF (reference sequence). CDR3 length: 19 amino acids. Here the CDR3 reads CATSRDHVRGLADNNEQFF. For the CDR3, the DNA is TGTGCCACCAGCAGAGATCATGTTCGGGGACTAGCGGATAACAATGAGCAGTTCTTC.

The rearrangement links TRBV30 to TRBJ1-2, with TRBD1 identical over 9 bases. The CDR3 has 12 amino acids. The ends lost 1 base at V and 7 bases at J; junction bases unmatched: 1. Germline V gene sequence: CDR1 GTSNPN, CDR2 SVGIG (reference sequence). The CDR3, as DNA: TGTGCCTGGAGTGGGACAGGGGCTGGCTACACCTTC. This encodes CAWSGTGAGYTF.

The CDR3 DNA reads as TGTGCCAGCTCAAGAGTGGGGGACACTGCTCGCTATGGCTACACCTTC. Protein sequence: CASSRVGDTARYGYTF. The rearrangement links TRBV18 to TRBJ1-2; TRBD1 is a possible D gene (6 bases). The V end was cut by 5 bases, the J end by 4 bases, with 20 bases between. This CDR3 region has 16 residues. The germline V gene has CDR1 KGHSH and CDR2 LQKENI.

This clone occurred once. This rearrangement joins TRBV11-2 to TRBJ2-7; 10 bases map to TRBD1. V trimming: 4 bases; J trimming: 1 base; junction bases outside the gene matches: 1. Germline CDR1 reads SGHAT; CDR2 reads FQNNGV. The CDR3 has 14 amino acids. The CDR3 region is CASSWTGGSYEQYF. In DNA, the CDR3 is TGTGCCAGCAGCTGGACAGGGGGGTCCTACGAGCAGTACTTC.

The J gene is TRBJ2-1, the V gene TRBV6-6, with D hard to call. Trimming removed 7 bases from V and 7 bases from J, with 11 bases in between. The CDR3 runs 12 residues. The germline V gene has CDR1 MNHNY and CDR2 SVGAGI (reference sequence). The CDR3 bases are TGTGCCAGCACCTACCGATCGAATGAGCAGTTCTTC. It specifies CASTYRSNEQFF.

This chain joins TRBV10-1 and TRBJ2-2; TRBD2 is a possible D gene (6 bases). Trimming stripped 4 bases from V and 9 bases from J, with 18 bases between. The CDR3 consists of 15 residues. CDR1 and CDR2 (germline): WNHNN, SYGVQD (reference sequence). The CDR3 spells CASSAEGAGSRELFF. As DNA, the CDR3 is TGCGCCAGCAGTGCGGAGGGCGCGGGCTCCCGGGAGCTGTTTTTT.

The CDR3 nucleotides read TGCGCCAGCAGCTTTGTAAAGAGGGGAAACACTGAAGCTTTCTTT. It is translated as CASSFVKRGNTEAFF. V is TRBV5-1 and J is TRBJ1-1, with a weak D call TRBD1 (5 bases). The V gene's germline CDR1 is SGHRS and CDR2 YFSETQ. The length of the CDR3 is 15 residues. Trimming took 2 bases from V and 2 from J, leaving 13 bases between them.

The V gene is TRBV7-2, the J gene TRBJ2-4, with 11 nucleotides matching TRBD2. This CDR3 has 15 residues. Germline V lookup: CDR1 SGHTA, CDR2 FQGNSA. Losses at the gene ends were 1 base for V and 5 bases for J; bases not matched to a gene: 1. The CDR3 loop reads CASSLGGLAENIQYF. DNA of the CDR3: TGTGCCAGCAGCTTAGGGGGACTAGCGGAAAACATTCAGTACTTC. Full variable domain (outside the CDR3, taken from reference TRBV7-2 and TRBJ2-4): GAGVSQSPSNKVTEKGKDVELRCDPISGHTALYWYRQSLGQGLEFLIYFQGNSAPDKSGLPSDRFSAERTGGSVSTLTIQRTQQEDSAVYLCASSLGGLAENIQYFGAGTRLSVL.

V gene TRBV2 combines with J gene TRBJ1-1; D unclear. The length of the CDR3 is 14 residues. The germline CDR1 and CDR2 sequences are SNHLY and FYNNEI. Between the trimmed V and J ends, which lost 4 bases and 1 base, there was a span of 10 bases. CDR3 bases: TGTGCCAGCAGTGCTCGGACGGAGAACACTGAAGCTTTCTTT. Translation: CASSARTENTEAFF.

This clone was seen a single time. This chain joins TRBV7-8 and TRBJ1-5, with TRBD1 matching 10 bases. The V gene end was trimmed by 5 bases and the J gene end by 4 bases; junction bases not matched to a gene: 11. The CDR3 is 17 amino acids. Germline V CDR1 and CDR2: SGHVS, FQNEAQ. The CDR3 here is CASSPRPGQGPNQPQHF. The DNA for the CDR3 is TGTGCCAGCAGCCCCAGGCCGGGACAGGGGCCTAATCAGCCCCAGCATTTT.

The V gene is TRBV30, the J gene TRBJ2-3; TRBD2 agrees at 7 bases. The V and J ends lost 5 bases and 0 bases, in that order; junction bases with no gene match: 14. In germline, CDR1 is GTSNPN, CDR2 SVGIG (reference sequence). This CDR3 region has 17 residues. CDR3 loop: CAWAPGALAASTDTQYF. Here the CDR3 DNA reads TGTGCCTGGGCCCCTGGGGCCCTAGCGGCGAGCACAGATACGCAGTATTTT.

This chain joins TRBV4-1 and TRBJ2-1; 9 bases are shared with TRBD2. This CDR3 is built from 16 residues. After removal of 1 base from V and 8 bases from J, the junction contained 9 bases not matched to a gene. Germline lookup yields CDR1 MGHRA and CDR2 YSYEKL. The CDR3 here is CASSQGELAGGDEQFF. In nucleotides, the CDR3 is TGCGCCAGCAGCCAAGGAGAACTAGCGGGCGGGGATGAGCAGTTCTTC.

The chain uses TRBV7-9 and TRBJ2-7; TRBD1 matches 10 bases. V was clipped by 5 bases and J by 2 bases; unmatched bases: 12. In germline, CDR1 is SEHNR, CDR2 FQNEAQ (reference sequence). The CDR3 consists of 17 residues. CDR3 in amino acids: CASSPPAGTGDTYEQYF. The CDR3 coding sequence is TGTGCCAGCAGCCCGCCAGCCGGGACAGGGGATACCTACGAGCAGTACTTC.

This chain joins TRBV27 and TRBJ2-1; D possibly corresponds to TRBD1 (5 bases). CDR3 length: 15 amino acids. V lost 3 bases and J lost 8, with 17 bases in between. The germline gives CDR1 MNHEY, CDR2 SMNVEV (reference sequence). As DNA, the CDR3 is TGTGCCAGCAGTTTGGCCCCCTGGGGCGCCGATGAGCAGTTCTTC. It yields the protein CASSLAPWGADEQFF.

The V gene is TRBV29-1, the J gene TRBJ2-1, with 8 bases that match TRBD1. The junction had 11 bases not matched to a gene; V was cut back by 4 bases and J by 6 bases. The CDR3 is made up of 15 amino acids. The germline V gene encodes CDR1 SQVTM and CDR2 ANQGSEA. The CDR3 is CSVVLVGTGFNEQFF. The CDR3 nucleotides read TGCAGCGTTGTTTTAGTTGGGACAGGCTTCAATGAGCAGTTCTTC.

The chain couples TRBV21-1 to TRBJ2-1. TRBV21-1 is flagged as a pseudogene. There are 20 residues in the CDR3. CDR3 protein: CASSKERDRAIPSSYNEQFF. CDR3 DNA: TGTGCCAGCAGCAAAGAGCGGGACAGAGCAATCCCTAGCTCCTACAATGAGCAGTTCTTC.

The V call is TRBV2, the J call TRBJ2-5; 10 positions match TRBD2. The CDR3 extends over 16 amino acids. J gave up 5 bases and V 5 bases, and 11 bases lay outside the gene matches. The germline V gene has CDR1 SNHLY and CDR2 FYNNEI. The CDR3 DNA sequence: TGTGCCAGCAGTCCCAGCGGGGGGGGGTCGATTGAGACCCAGTACTTC. Protein sequence: CASSPSGGGSIETQYF.

The V and J genes are TRBV11-2 and TRBJ2-3, with a weak D call TRBD1 (6 bases). This CDR3 has 15 residues. Germline assignment: CDR1 SGHAT and CDR2 FQNNGV. V lost 5 bases and J 5 bases, leaving 17 bases between the germline ends. The CDR3 DNA reads as TGTGCCAGCAGCCCCATAGGACAGTCAAGAGATACGCAGTATTTT. As protein: CASSPIGQSRDTQYF.

The chain uses TRBV18 and TRBJ1-4; TRBD1 might be the D (5 bases). This CDR3 contains 14 residues. The ends were cut back, 2 bases at V and 6 bases at J, with 10 bases in the middle. Germline CDR1 is KGHSH and CDR2 is LQKENI. CDR3 amino acids: CASSPMGGDEKLFF. In nucleotides, the CDR3 is TGTGCCAGCTCACCAATGGGGGGTGATGAAAAACTGTTTTTT.

The genes are TRBV5-1 and TRBJ1-2, with TRBD1 matching over 7 bases. This CDR3 is 14 amino acids long. CDR1 is SGHRS and CDR2 is YFSETQ in the germline V gene. The V segment lost 4 bases and the J segment 3 bases; nucleotides outside the gene matches: 6. The CDR3 nucleotides are TGCGCCAGCAGCCAGCCGGGACAGTACTATGGCTACACCTTC. It encodes CASSQPGQYYGYTF.